The subject of this entry is one T cell receptor beta chain. Its antigen is not identified. The data stem from a study of PD-1 blockade in classical Hodgkin lymphoma. Study-level information: The study gave patients nivolumab 3 mg/kg intravenously every 2 weeks.

Every patient was affected by relapse after autologous stem cell transplantation, while exposure to brentuximab vedotin was not uniform. Progressive disease, partial response or complete response was each patient's best response. TCRdb keeps only in-frame clones here, not all; method: immunoSEQ multiplex PCR. The sample includes about 93,000 clones, about 90% of them seen just once. V was shortened by 8 bases and J by 6 bases, with 14 bases between the two germline ends. The CDR3 has 13 residues. Germline CDR1 SGHTA, CDR2 FQGNSA. Notes on the study in general: Reported baseline diversity: healthy donors highest, relapsed/refractory patients lowest. Baseline diversity in complete responders resembled that of newly diagnosed patients.

The chain recombines TRBV7-2 with TRBJ2-4; D possibly corresponds to TRBD1 (7 bases). The sequencing used peripheral blood mononuclear cells (PBMCs), collected before the second cycle of nivolumab. The receptor was derived from a human donor with classical Hodgkin lymphoma. DNA of the CDR3: TGTGCCAGCCCCAAGCAGGGGGGAAACATTCAGTACTTC. It specifies CASPKQGGNIQYF.